This T cell receptor (beta chain) was recovered during a study of vaccination effects on CD4 cells after COVID-19. Study-level points and caveats: Both infection-induced and vaccine-induced clones contracted markedly at late post-vaccination timepoints.

About this clone: Its target is unknown.

The germline V gene encodes CDR1 GTSNPN and CDR2 SVGIG (reference sequence). This CDR3 is 15 amino acids long. J was trimmed by 6 bases and V by 3 bases; bases with no gene match: 13. Profiling relied on immunoSEQ multiplex PCR, and the TCRdb table lists in-frame clones only, not all of them. The repertoire consists of about 79,000 clones, with about 74% occurring once and the leading ten covering 1.5% to 2%. Sequencing in the ViraFEST assay came after antigen-specific CD4+ T cells had been expanded with viral peptide pools, which were used to stimulate PBMC. The culture ran for 9 to 11 days, and then CD4+ T cells were isolated.

The sample was CD4+ T cells from PBMCs cultured with HCoV-229E spike peptides, taken before COVID-19 vaccination. The TCR originated in a human donor who received a COVID-19 vaccine. The chain carries TRBV30 and TRBJ2-7, with 8 bases identical to TRBD1. The CDR3 loop is CAWSPPAQDRGEQYV. In DNA form, the CDR3 reads TGTGCCTGGAGCCCACCAGCTCAAGACAGGGGCGAGCAGTACGTC.